This TCR beta chain was captured by sequencing in a study of early T cells in non-severe SARS-CoV-2 infection. The overall study: Unsorted whole-blood RNA was sequenced in bulk, leaving chains unpaired.

Unique molecular identifiers were attached to individual cDNA molecules. MiXCR, run by TCRdb on the 5' RACE reads, gives a single entry per CDR3 protein. Altogether about 80,000 distinct CDR3 sequences are present, around 16% being singletons, with the ten largest covering roughly 2.7%. General study findings and limits: VDJdb matching skewed toward anti-spike CD8 responses, missing private and CD4 specificities.

The length of the CDR3 is 12 residues. Trimming left V 6 bases short and J 2 bases short, with 5 bases between. Germline V gene lookup returns CDR1 MNHEY and CDR2 SMNVEV (reference sequence). A remark on this clonotype: Its antigen is still unknown.

This receptor was obtained from an adult who was a healthcare worker with PCR-confirmed SARS-CoV-2 infection or an uninfected control (not recorded which). V is TRBV27 and J is TRBJ1-5, with D hard to call. Sequencing input: whole blood. This CDR3 is CASRYGNQPQHF. CDR3 coding DNA: TGTGCCAGCAGGTACGGCAATCAGCCCCAGCATTTT.